This T cell receptor beta chain was sequenced during a study of glioma-infiltrating T cells after dendritic cell vaccination. Profiling relied on immunoSEQ multiplex PCR, and the TCRdb table lists in-frame clones only, not all of them. The profile shows tens of thousands of clones, around 80% of them singletons. Overall study results and limits: Complete blood and tumor specimen sets were limited to few patients.

The V gene end was trimmed by 0 bases and the J gene end by 9 bases; junction bases not matched to a gene: 6. This CDR3 is 15 amino acids long. Germline-derived CDR1 and CDR2 are SGHRS and YFSETQ. Worth noting for this clone: Its target is unknown.

The rearrangement uses TRBV5-1 and TRBJ2-1; 10 bases agree with TRBD2. The material sequenced was blood, taken before dendritic cell vaccination. The clonotype originates from a human donor with glioblastoma. The DNA for the CDR3 is TGCGCCAGCAGCTTGGTGGCTAGCGGGAGTCCTGAGCAGTTCTTC. It codes for CASSLVASGSPEQFF.